This paragraph covers one T cell receptor (beta chain) sequence. The data derive from a study of cytomegalovirus exposure and HLA in healthy donors. V gave up 2 bases and J gave up 2 bases, with 9 bases separating them. The CDR3 contains 15 residues. CDR1 and CDR2 from the germline V gene are MNHEY and SMNVEV (reference sequence). Repertoires were generated with immunoSEQ multiplex PCR, while TCRdb's copy carries only in-frame clones and drops some. The data hold 110,000 or so clones, with about 85% observed a single time. This receptor was obtained from a woman in her late teens or twenties in good health and CMV-seropositive. The chain uses TRBV27 and TRBJ2-2, with D perhaps matching TRBD1 (5 bases). Sequenced input: PBMCs. The CDR3, as DNA: TGTGCCAGCAGTTTAAGTAGGGGCAACACCGGGGAGCTGTTTTTT. Amino acids: CASSLSRGNTGELFF.